This T cell receptor (beta chain) was captured by sequencing in a study of T-cell memory formation after mild COVID-19. TCRdb redid the calling of the 5' RACE reads with MiXCR, one entry per CDR3 protein. The repertoire holds 350,000 or so distinct CDR3 sequences, with around 20% as singletons. The CDR3 runs to 16 residues. CDR1 is KGHDR, CDR2 SFDVKD, per germline. Between the trimmed V and J ends, which lost 1 base and 5 bases, there was a span of 13 bases. The chain links TRBV24-1 to TRBJ2-2; tentatively, D is TRBD1 or TRBD2 (5 bases each). This clonotype originated in an adult woman who had mild COVID-19 (a few samples of this study predate the infection). Cell type and time point are not known. Sample: PBMCs or a T cell subset sorted from them (not recorded which). The CDR3 DNA reads as TGTGCCACCAGTGATTTTGGGGGTTTAGGAACCGGGGAGCTGTTTTTT. It is translated as CATSDFGGLGTGELFF.